This paragraph reports one TCR beta chain. Which antigen it targets is not known. Per-base quality was not reported, and no clone a single base away is much larger than it. The sample belongs to a study of blood T cell repertoires in COVID-19 (dated by TCRdb to about 2020). Notes on the research overall: Samples from collaborators originated in the United States, Italy and Spain and spanned both the acute and convalescent phases of COVID-19. The prospective study material was composed of cDNA or gDNA derived from T cells, B-cell-depleted T cells, or PBMCs. The sample metadata nearly always contained a de-identified subject ID, COVID-19 status, age in years and sex. The samples were drawn from two sources: the first 160 participants of the ongoing ImmuneRACE study, and some 1,300 subjects contributed by 6 global collaborators. The repertoires were released in a freely available public database intended as a resource for research on the immune response to SARS-CoV-2. The dataset comprised deeply sampled blood TCRbeta repertoires from subjects exposed to, actively infected with, or recovered from COVID-19. Where HLA class I and class II types were available, the types were taken from metadata supplied by the sample provider, not from assay-based typing. What the authors observed across the whole study: Clinical and demographic metadata were provided uncurated, with the amount varying by source and participant.

Each collaborating institution followed its own protocols to collect whole blood in K2EDTA tubes. For TCRbeta analysis, collaborators shipped samples as frozen whole blood, isolated PBMCs, or DNA extracted from either of those sample types. The immunoSEQ Assay, a bias-controlled multiplex PCR, was used to amplify TCRbeta CDR3 regions from genomic DNA. The published analysis was carried out like this. The number of nucleated cells in each sample was estimated from the amplification of reference gene primers within the assay. To quantify the absolute abundance of each unique TCRbeta CDR3 rearrangement, sequence reads were collapsed and filtered. For each sample, productive Simpson clonality was calculated as the square root of Simpson's diversity index over productive rearrangements. The source is immuneACCESS, and TCRdb retained only in-frame sequences with V and J called. Part of the clones is not carried over; for the studies checked, unresolved V genes explain less than half of this, and the remainder is unexplained. V, J and clone size were drawn from that table, and D and trimming were deduced from the DNA. The sample yields roughly 160,000 clones; roughly 84% were counted once. The top ten constitute around 6.6% of the sample.

V is clipped by 5 bases and J by 7 bases, and the sequence between their germline boundaries is 11 bases long. Per the germline V gene, ENHRY is the CDR1 and SYGVKD is the CDR2. Counted from cysteine to phenylalanine, this CDR3 has 13 amino acids. This entry keeps only the CDR3 DNA: 39 bases, framed from base 1. Sequenced: peripheral blood. The receptor comes from a middle-aged man with active or convalescent COVID-19. The sequence links TRBV10-3 to TRBJ1-4; perhaps TRBD1 is the D gene, with 5 bases matching. In nucleotides, the sequence is TGTGCCATCAGTTCAGGGAATCGTGAAAAACTGTTTTTT. Its translation reads: CAISSGNREKLFF.